This entry features one T cell receptor beta chain sequence. This clonotype was seen only a few times. Its antigen specificity is not known. No clone much larger than this one lies a single base away; base qualities are absent. This specimen's treatment or condition label, interpreted: allogeneic hematopoietic cell transplantation with graft depleted of TCRalphabeta T cells and CD19 B cells. The children who served as transplant recipients had been given grafts of TCRalphabeta/CD19-depleted allogeneic hematopoietic cells. The sample comes from a study of T-cell reconstitution after alpha-beta-depleted transplantation in children (dated by TCRdb to the mid-2010s). Broadly, across the study: Using TCR repertoire profiling, the study followed T-cell immune reconstitution in a quantitative way in children after TCRalphabeta/CD19-depleted allogeneic hematopoietic cell transplantation. What the study reported, not specific to this receptor: The apparently early alphabetaT-cell count recovery about two months after transplant was reportedly dependent on only several hundred rapidly expanded clones derived from non-depleted graft cells. Over the following months the frequencies of hyperexpanded clones went down, and after one year T-cell counts and TCRbeta diversity were mostly credited to newly produced T cells. In some patients, high TCRbeta diversity at day 60 was attributed to recipient T cells and intrathymic progenitors that had survived conditioning.

According to the germline V gene, CDR1 reads KGHDR and CDR2 reads SFDVKD. The CDR3 contains 14 residues, cysteine and phenylalanine counted. Of all the DNA, just the CDR3 is kept, 42 bases in frame from base 1. V sheds 0 bases and J sheds 6 bases, leaving 8 bases between their ends. Libraries were built with PCR. Sequencing took place on an Illumina HiSeq 2500. TCR library preparation used molecular barcoding, with unique molecular identifiers applied to normalize quantification of the TCRbeta repertoire. TCRdb reworked the public reads: Q25 trimming with fastp, MiXCR clone assembly, productive beta chains retained. Every CDR3 protein is listed once, alongside the most common genes and DNA of its rows. For this sample the table gives approximately 800,000 distinct CDR3 sequences, of which 16% were detected only once. The ten top clones hold approximately 5% of the sample.

The chain employs TRBV24-1 and TRBJ2-1, with a tentative D gene TRBD2 over 5 matching bases. Here the sequenced sample was PBMCs, mostly from graft donor cells, taken 360 days after TCRalphabeta/CD19-depleted stem cell transplant. This receptor was obtained from a male patient aged 10-17 years who had a stem cell transplant for acute lymphoblastic leukemia, so the T cells may come from the graft donor. The DNA reads TGTGCCACCAGTGATTTGGGAGGTTTCAATGAGCAGTTCTTC. This yields the protein CATSDLGGFNEQFF.